This T cell receptor (beta chain) emerged from a study of Graves' ophthalmopathy and Graves' hyperthyroidism. The study's findings and limits: In predicting ophthalmopathy progression, the model reached about 71% sensitivity and about 73% specificity. Discriminating ophthalmopathy from stable hyperthyroidism, a 13-signature model attained a sensitivity of under 90% and a specificity of 80% to 82%.

PBMCs originated in around 11 ml of fresh peripheral blood. This clonotype was observed at least ten times. Its cognate antigen is unknown. Deletions cut 6 bases from V and 4 bases from J, with 13 bases between. CDR1 is SGHTA, CDR2 FQGNSA, per germline. CDR3 length: 13 amino acids. Researchers took RNA transcripts and amplified TCR beta CDR3 regions from them. HTBI-primed first-round RT-PCR preceded second-round multiplex PCR. TCRdb analysed the multiplex PCR reads with MiXCR anew, one entry per CDR3 protein. The data hold hundreds of thousands of distinct CDR3 sequences, with about 38% observed a single time.

The source is an adult man with Graves' ophthalmopathy. Sequenced input: peripheral blood. This chain uses TRBV7-2 with TRBJ2-7; D is undetermined. In DNA, the CDR3 is TGTGCCAGCAGACCTCCCCAGTTATACGAGCAGTACTTC. As protein: CASRPPQLYEQYF.